One and the same sample provided the 12 T cell receptor beta chains below, sequenced in a study of human T cells and chemical hapten exposure. Time point denoted: patch test 1, 2 weeks after DPC sensitization. Regarding treatment: therapeutic diphenylcyclopropenone sensitization with weekly scalp DPC. From the RACE reads, TCRdb called clonotypes with MiXCR, one entry per CDR3 protein. The sample has 180,000 or so distinct CDR3 sequences, more than 14% seen once. The material was whole blood, obtained in connection with sensitization to the hapten diphenylcyclopropenone (DPC). Every receptor here comes from a woman in her 30s with alopecia areata. Some clones in this sample may be carry-over from other donors' samples.

The count of this clonotype is one. This sequence joins TRBV28 and TRBJ1-5; TRBD1 aligns across 11 bases. Germline CDR1 reads MDHEN; CDR2 reads SYDVKM. Trimming removed 5 bases from V and 4 bases from J; junction bases left unmatched: 4. This CDR3 has 15 amino acids. Here the CDR3 DNA reads TGTGCCAGCAGTATGGACAGGGGGCCTAATCAGCCCCAGCATTTT. Translating it yields CASSMDRGPNQPQHF. Full variable domain (rest looked up from reference TRBV28 and TRBJ1-5): DVKVTQSSRYLVKRTGEKVFLECVQDMDHENMFWYRQDPGLGLRLIYFSYDVKMKEKGDIPEGYSVSREKKERFSLILESASTNQTSMYLCASSMDRGPNQPQHFGDGTRLSIL.

The V and J genes are TRBV5-1 and TRBJ2-1, with 10 bases fitting TRBD2. Per germline, CDR1 SGHRS and CDR2 YFSETQ. This CDR3 is built from 15 residues. V was clipped by 5 bases and J by 6 bases; unmatched bases: 8. CDR3 residues: CASRIQLAGANEQFF. The CDR3 nucleotides read TGCGCCAGCAGGATTCAGCTAGCGGGAGCCAATGAGCAGTTCTTC.

The V and J genes are TRBV19 and TRBJ2-3; D is uncertain. In germline, CDR1 is LNHDA, CDR2 SQIVND (reference sequence). V lost 7 bases and J 1 base, leaving 9 bases between the germline ends. The CDR3 length is 13 residues. The CDR3 bases are TGTGCCAGTACCACCACAGGCACAGATACGCAGTATTTT. This gives the protein CASTTTGTDTQYF.

This clonotype was seen repeatedly, ten times or more. The J gene is TRBJ1-4, the V gene TRBV3-1, with 9 bases fitting TRBD1. Trimming at V came to 5 bases and at J to 6 bases, leaving 7 bases not matched to a gene. The germline gives CDR1 LGHDT, CDR2 YNNKEL (reference sequence). The CDR3 is made up of 15 amino acids. The CDR3 loop reads CASSYPGQGYEKLFF. CDR3 coding DNA: TGTGCCAGCAGCTATCCGGGACAGGGCTATGAAAAACTGTTTTTT.

The chain is built from TRBV24-1 and TRBJ1-1; no firm D call. CDR1 KGHDR and CDR2 SFDVKD come from the germline V gene. This CDR3 has 14 amino acids. V gave up 9 bases and J gave up 6 bases, with 19 bases separating them. As DNA, the CDR3 is TGTGCCACCTCCGCAAATGGGCGTTATTCTGAAGCTTTCTTT. Its translation: CATSANGRYSEAFF.

The chain employs TRBV30 and TRBJ2-3; 8 bases align to TRBD1. The CDR3 totals 14 residues. V trimming: 3 bases; J trimming: 1 base; junction bases outside the gene matches: 3. CDR1 and CDR2 (germline): GTSNPN, SVGIG (reference sequence). The CDR3 DNA sequence: TGTGCCTGGAGGGAGACAGGGGGCACAGATACGCAGTATTTT. Amino acids: CAWRETGGTDTQYF.

This clonotype was detected only a few times. The J gene is TRBJ2-7, the V gene TRBV11-2, with 7 bases that match TRBD2. CDR3 length: 13 amino acids. Per the germline V gene, CDR1 is SGHAT and CDR2 is FQNNGV. Trimming cost V 2 bases and J 6 bases; bases outside gene matches: 4. CDR3 bases: TGTGCCAGCAGCTTAAGGCTAGCGGTCGAGCAGTACTTC. Protein: CASSLRLAVEQYF.

There are a few counts of this clonotype. V is TRBV7-8 and J is TRBJ2-3; D remains ambiguous. CDR1 SGHVS and CDR2 FQNEAQ come from the germline V gene. Trimming took 5 bases from V and 0 from J, leaving 12 bases between them. The CDR3 is made up of 15 amino acids. DNA for the CDR3: TGTGCCAGCAGCACCACCGGGCAGAGCACAGATACGCAGTATTTT. Translated: CASSTTGQSTDTQYF.

This clonotype appeared a few times. This chain connects TRBV5-1 to TRBJ2-3, with TRBD2 matching 13 bases. V trimming: 0 bases; J trimming: 4 bases; junction bases outside the gene matches: 2. The germline CDR1 and CDR2 sequences are SGHRS and YFSETQ. The CDR3 consists of 16 residues. CDR3 sequence: CASSLELAGGSDTQYF. CDR3 nucleotides: TGCGCCAGCAGCTTGGAACTAGCGGGGGGGTCAGATACGCAGTATTTT. Filled out from reference TRBV5-1 and TRBJ2-3, the complete variable domain reads KAGVTQTPRYLIKTRGQQVTLSCSPISGHRSVSWYQQTPGQGLQFLFEYFSETQRNKGNFPGRFSGRQFSNSRSEMNVSTLELGDSALYLCASSLELAGGSDTQYFGPGTRLTVL.

The chain carries TRBV28 and TRBJ2-2; D might be TRBD1 (5 bases). The CDR3 runs 16 residues. V was shortened by 4 bases and J by 4 bases, with 16 bases between the two germline ends. Germline assignment: CDR1 MDHEN and CDR2 SYDVKM. The CDR3 DNA sequence: TGTGCCAGCAGTTCTTTGCTGGACATCGGCACCGGGGAGCTGTTTTTT. Protein sequence: CASSSLLDIGTGELFF.

This clonotype has more than one count but fewer than ten. V is TRBV9 and J is TRBJ2-3; 10 nucleotides agree with TRBD2. The CDR3 has 17 residues. CDR1 and CDR2 from the germline V gene are SGDLS and YYNGEE. Trimming at V came to 3 bases and at J to 3 bases, leaving 10 bases not matched to a gene. CDR3 bases: TGTGCCAGCAGCGCCCTCTCGGGACTAGCGATAACAGATACGCAGTATTTT. Amino acids: CASSALSGLAITDTQYF.

V and J are TRBV28 and TRBJ1-4, with TRBD1 as a possible D gene (6 bases). The CDR3 covers 14 residues. The ends were cut back, 2 bases at V and 8 bases at J, with 12 bases in the middle. Germline lookup yields CDR1 MDHEN and CDR2 SYDVKM. This CDR3 is CASSLLGGWEKLFF. The CDR3 DNA sequence: TGTGCCAGCAGTTTACTGGGGGGCTGGGAAAAACTGTTTTTT.